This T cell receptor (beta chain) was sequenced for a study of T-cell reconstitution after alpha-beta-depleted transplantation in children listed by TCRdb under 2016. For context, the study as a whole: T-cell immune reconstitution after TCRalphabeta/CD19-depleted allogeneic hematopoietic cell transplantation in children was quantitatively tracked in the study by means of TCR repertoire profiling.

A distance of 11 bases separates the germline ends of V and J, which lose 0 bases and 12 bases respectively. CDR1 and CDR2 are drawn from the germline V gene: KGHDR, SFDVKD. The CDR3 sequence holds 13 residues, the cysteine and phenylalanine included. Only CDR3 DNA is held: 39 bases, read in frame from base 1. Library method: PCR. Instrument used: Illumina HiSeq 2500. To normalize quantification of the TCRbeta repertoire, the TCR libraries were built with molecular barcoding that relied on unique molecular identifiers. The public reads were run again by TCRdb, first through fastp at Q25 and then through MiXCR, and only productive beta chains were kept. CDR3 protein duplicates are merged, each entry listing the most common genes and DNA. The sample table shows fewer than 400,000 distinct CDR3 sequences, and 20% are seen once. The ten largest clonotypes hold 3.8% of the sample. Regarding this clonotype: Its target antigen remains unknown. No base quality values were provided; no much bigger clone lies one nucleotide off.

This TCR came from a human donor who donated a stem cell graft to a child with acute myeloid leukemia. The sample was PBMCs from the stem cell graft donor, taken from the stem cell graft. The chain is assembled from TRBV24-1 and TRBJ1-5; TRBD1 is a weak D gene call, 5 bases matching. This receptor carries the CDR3 CATSDLQGRGQHF. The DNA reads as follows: TGTGCCACCAGTGATTTGCAGGGCCGGGGCCAGCATTTT.